This T cell receptor (beta chain) was captured in a study of shared clonotypes between healthy human individuals. The germline V and J ends were trimmed by 0 bases and 0 bases, with 6 bases remaining between them. CDR3 length equals 14 residues. CDR1 and CDR2 from the germline V gene are MNHNS and SASEGT. Recent acute infections and vaccinations were absent in the healthy HIV-negative adult donors. Unsorted PBMC replicate PCRs used approximately 290 ng DNA, around 29,000 T cell genomes. This table comes from immunoSEQ multiplex PCR, and its TCRdb copy is limited to in-frame clones, with some not included. The table has around 530,000 clones, roughly four fifths seen once; the top ten hold around 12%.

This TCR came from a woman in her 40s in good health. Some clones in this sample may be carry-over from other donors' samples. The sequencing input was PBMCs. The rearrangement links TRBV6-1 to TRBJ2-7; no firm D call. This chain's CDR3 is CASSEAWDSYEQYF. The CDR3 DNA is TGTGCCAGCAGTGAAGCATGGGACTCCTACGAGCAGTACTTC.